This TCR beta chain came from a study of metastatic and nonmetastatic thyroid tumors. TCRdb called clones again from the PCR reads with MiXCR. The sample contains around 20,000 clones, about 14% of which appear only once. Every patient was untreated before thyroid surgery. This clone appeared many times. The CDR3 consists of 15 residues. Germline-derived CDR1 and CDR2 are SGHNT and YYREEE (reference sequence). The junction had 4 bases not matched to a gene; V was cut back by 0 bases and J by 5 bases. This sequence joins TRBV5-4 and TRBJ2-1, with 8 bases identical to TRBD2. The TCR sequence derives from a female donor with papillary thyroid cancer or a benign thyroid nodule (not recorded which). Some clones in this sample may be carry-over from other donors' samples. Sequenced: tumor tissue. The CDR3 sequence: CASSLDLAGNNEQFF. CDR3 coding DNA: TGTGCCAGCAGCTTGGACCTAGCGGGCAACAATGAGCAGTTCTTC.